The next 18 T cell receptor beta chains were all read from a single sample in a study of metastatic and nonmetastatic thyroid tumors. No patient had received any treatment before thyroid surgery. TCRdb re-clonotyped the PCR reads through MiXCR. In the table there are about 18,000 clones, 30% to 40% of which are singletons. Sequencing was done on a sample of tumor tissue. The receptor set was obtained from a male donor with papillary thyroid cancer or a benign thyroid nodule (not recorded which). Some clones in this sample may be carry-over from other donors' samples.

V gene TRBV6-1 combines with J gene TRBJ2-1; D is unresolved. The CDR3 totals 13 residues. Trimming shortened V by 3 bases and J by 0 bases, and 3 bases separated the two germline ends. Germline V CDR1 and CDR2: MNHNS, SASEGT. The CDR3 is CASSESSYNEQFF. The CDR3 DNA follows: TGTGCCAGCAGTGAGAGCTCCTACAATGAGCAGTTCTTC.

Many counts were recorded for this clone. The chain joins TRBV18 to TRBJ1-5, with 8 positions matching TRBD1. The CDR3 totals 18 residues. Looked up from germline, CDR1 is KGHSH and CDR2 is LQKENI. After removal of 1 base from V and 4 bases from J, the junction contained 12 bases not matched to a gene. CDR3 sequence: CASSPRSPRTGWNQPQHF. In nucleotides, the CDR3 is TGTGCCAGCTCACCACGGTCGCCCCGGACAGGGTGGAATCAGCCCCAGCATTTT. The variable domain in full, completed from reference TRBV18 and TRBJ1-5, reads NAGVMQNPRHLVRRRGQEARLRCSPMKGHSHVYWYRQLPEEGLKFMVYLQKENIIDESGMPKERFSAEFPKEGPSILRIQQVVRGDSAAYFCASSPRSPRTGWNQPQHFGDGTRLSIL.

This clone has ten or more counts. Compared with germline, one end of the junction differs, possibly owing to a read error. The chain has TRBV10-1 and TRBJ1-5; 9 nucleotides align to TRBD1. Germline V gene sequence: CDR1 WNHNN, CDR2 SYGVQD (reference sequence). The CDR3 extends over 16 amino acids. The CDR3 DNA reads TGCGCCGGCAGTGAGGGAACAACAGGGGGCCATCAGCCCCAGCATTTT. It yields the protein CAGSEGTTGGHQPQHF.

On this clone: At one end the junction does not follow the germline gene, possibly because of a read error. This sequence joins TRBV4-1 and TRBJ2-6; 9 bases match TRBD2. Germline CDR1 and CDR2: MGHRA and YSYEKL. The CDR3 runs 18 residues. DNA for the CDR3: TGCGCCAGCATCCAAGTAGGCGGGAGGGCCGGGGGGGCCAACGTGCTGACTTTC. Amino acid sequence: CASIQVGGRAGGANVLTF.

The gene calls are TRBV5-1 and TRBJ2-3; D uncertain. V was trimmed by 4 bases and J by 0 bases, leaving 12 bases between them. This CDR3 region has 15 residues. Germline V CDR1 and CDR2: SGHRS, YFSETQ. CDR3 residues: CASSGPLSSTDTQYF. CDR3 in DNA: TGCGCCAGCAGCGGACCACTATCTAGCACAGATACGCAGTATTTT.

This clone was counted many times. The chain combines TRBV29-1 with TRBJ1-4; 9 positions agree with TRBD1. V shed 1 base and J 4 bases; nucleotides not matched to a gene: 1. There are 14 residues in the CDR3. CDR1 and CDR2 (germline): SQVTM, ANQGSEA. The CDR3 DNA reads TGCAGCGTTGAAGGGACAGGGGATAATGAAAAACTGTTTTTT. Translation gives CSVEGTGDNEKLFF. Full variable domain (outside the CDR3, taken from reference TRBV29-1 and TRBJ1-4): SAVISQKPSRDICQRGTSLTIQCQVDSQVTMMFWYRQQPGQSLTLIATANQGSEATYESGFVIDKFPISRPNLTFSTLTVSNMSPEDSSIYLCSVEGTGDNEKLFFGSGTQLSVL.

This clone was counted a few times. Mismatch with germline at one junction end may stem from a read error. V and J are TRBV6-1 and TRBJ2-3; 7 nucleotides match TRBD1. Germline CDR1 MNHNS, CDR2 SASEGT. The CDR3 length is 13 residues. CDR3 in amino acids: CASRSPGGDTKYF. The DNA for the CDR3 is TGTGCCAGCAGGTCCCCAGGGGGAGATACGAAGTATTTT.

There are many counts of this clone. This chain joins TRBV6-6 and TRBJ2-7; D remains ambiguous. V lost 2 bases, J lost 7 bases, and 12 bases lay in between. Germline CDR1 is MNHNY and CDR2 is SVGAGI (reference sequence). The CDR3 is made up of 13 amino acids. CDR3 bases: TGTGCCAGCAGTTACACCCGTGATCGGGAGCAGTACTTC. Translating it yields CASSYTRDREQYF.

The count of this clone is one. The chain has TRBV20-1 and TRBJ2-1; TRBD2 aligns across 8 bases. V lost 6 bases, J lost 3 bases, and 7 bases stayed unmatched. The CDR3 extends over 14 amino acids. CDR1 and CDR2 from the germline V gene are DFQATT and SNEGSKA (reference sequence). The DNA of the CDR3 is TGCAGTGCGCCTCGGGAGGGTGACTACAATGAGCAGTTCTTC. Protein product: CSAPREGDYNEQFF.

The J gene is TRBJ1-6, the V gene TRBV11-2; 9 bases map to TRBD1. In germline, CDR1 is SGHAT, CDR2 FQNNGV. This CDR3 has 16 amino acids. V lost 2 bases, J lost 10 bases, and 9 bases stayed unmatched. The chain's CDR3 is CASSLYLGQGNSPLHF. As DNA, the CDR3 is TGTGCCAGCAGCTTATACTTAGGACAGGGGAACTCACCCCTCCACTTT.

CDR3 loop: CATSDYAGTSGSSRGEQFF. Here the CDR3 DNA reads TGTGCCACCAGTGATTATGCCGGGACTAGCGGGTCTTCCCGCGGGGAGCAGTTCTTC. The chain combines TRBV24-1 with TRBJ2-1; the match to TRBD2 covers 12 bases. The germline gives CDR1 KGHDR, CDR2 SFDVKD. This CDR3 spans 19 amino acids. The ends lost 2 bases at V and 10 bases at J; junction bases unmatched: 17.

In its sample, this clone was seen many times. The V call is TRBV12-3 or TRBV12-4, the J call TRBJ2-2, with 15 bases that match TRBD2. J gave up 6 bases and V 3 bases, and 5 bases lay outside the gene matches. This CDR3 is 17 amino acids long. CDR3 amino acids: CASSLPGLAGGSGELFF. CDR3 DNA: TGTGCCAGCAGTTTGCCGGGACTAGCGGGAGGCTCCGGGGAGCTGTTTTTT.

CDR3 residues: CASSCGAGGAWYSGYTF. CDR3 coding DNA: TGTGCCAGCAGTTGTGGGGCAGGGGGCGCTTGGTACTCTGGCTACACCTTC. This sequence joins TRBV12-3 or TRBV12-4 and TRBJ1-2, with 8 nucleotides matching TRBD1. Trimming removed 4 bases from V and 7 bases from J; junction bases left unmatched: 17. This CDR3 has 17 amino acids.

This clone appeared many times. The rearrangement links TRBV7-9 to TRBJ1-1; possibly TRBD1 for D (5 bases). V was clipped by 5 bases and J by 1 base, with 14 bases between them. The CDR3 is 15 residues long. Per the germline V gene, CDR1 is SEHNR and CDR2 is FQNEAQ (reference sequence). The CDR3 here is CASSPRQSSNTEAFF. CDR3 bases: TGTGCCAGCAGCCCACGACAGAGCTCGAACACTGAAGCTTTCTTT.

Turning to this clone: The conserved final phenylalanine or tryptophan is absent from the CDR3, which likely points to a read error. This CDR3 is CASSPTGEGEKLFS. The CDR3 bases are TGTGCCAGCAGCCCGACAGGCGAAGGCGAAAAACTGTTTTCT. J is TRBJ1-4 and V is TRBV7-9; possibly TRBD1 for D (6 bases). Germline V CDR1 and CDR2: SEHNR, FQNEAQ (reference sequence). The CDR3 has 14 residues. V lost 5 bases, J lost 8 bases, and 15 bases lay in between.

This clone was observed a single time. The chain is built from TRBV5-1 and TRBJ1-6; D may be TRBD1 (5 bases). The germline V and J ends were trimmed by 1 base and 6 bases, with 14 bases remaining between them. The CDR3 contains 16 residues. The germline V gene has CDR1 SGHRS and CDR2 YFSETQ. The CDR3 sequence: CASSLFGTTINSPLHF. The CDR3 DNA reads TGCGCCAGCAGCTTGTTTGGGACGACCATTAATTCACCCCTCCACTTT.

By share, this clone ranks as medium-sized (0.01 to 0.1%). The chain uses TRBV6-2 or TRBV6-3 and TRBJ2-7; TRBD2 aligns across 11 bases. The CDR3 is 14 residues long. J was trimmed by 4 bases and V by 2 bases; bases with no gene match: 1. Germline-derived CDR1 and CDR2 are MNHEY and SVGEGT. The CDR3 region is CASSYTSGSYEQYF. DNA for the CDR3: TGTGCCAGCAGTTACACTAGCGGGAGTTACGAGCAGTACTTC.

V is TRBV5-1 and J is TRBJ1-5, with no clear D. The V gene lost 0 bases and the J gene lost 5 bases, with 9 bases spanning the gap. The germline gives CDR1 SGHRS, CDR2 YFSETQ. The CDR3 extends over 14 amino acids. The DNA for the CDR3 is TGCGCCAGCAGCTTGGGTGTCGGAGATCAGCCCCAGCATTTT. Its translation: CASSLGVGDQPQHF.